The 16 T cell receptor beta chains below come from one sample, sequenced in a study of CD8+CD57+ T cells in acquired aplastic anemia. The TCR beta profiling, which covered VDJ combination and CDR3 sequence, was carried out using genomic DNA as the template. Each CDR3 protein is one row after TCRdb ran MiXCR on the reads. The repertoire holds about 220,000 distinct CDR3 sequences, with almost 35% as singletons. Sequencing was performed on sorted CD4+, CD8+, or CD8+CD57+ T cells (not recorded which) from PBMCs. Receptor source: a human donor in good health, serving as a control.

This clonotype has more than one count but fewer than ten. This chain uses TRBV5-1 with TRBJ2-3, with D uncertain. V dropped 5 bases and J dropped 1 base, with 20 bases sitting between them. The CDR3 is 17 amino acids. Germline lookup yields CDR1 SGHRS and CDR2 YFSETQ. The CDR3 nucleotides read TGCGCCAGCAGACTTGCGGCCCGCCTAGACGGCACAGATACGCAGTATTTT. Its translation: CASRLAARLDGTDTQYF.

This chain joins TRBV3-1 and TRBJ2-7; TRBD2 agrees at 8 bases. This CDR3 region has 16 residues. The germline CDR1 and CDR2 sequences are LGHDT and YNNKEL (reference sequence). The V segment lost 1 base and the J segment 3 bases; nucleotides outside the gene matches: 8. The CDR3 nucleotides read TGTGCCAGCAGCCAAGGCTTGCGGGGGGACTACTACGAGCAGTACTTC. Translated: CASSQGLRGDYYEQYF.

This clonotype has at least ten counts. V is TRBV10-2 and J is TRBJ2-1, with 7 bases matching TRBD2. The CDR3 sequence is 11 residues long. Germline lookup yields CDR1 WSHSY and CDR2 SAAADI. Unmatched junction bases numbered 12, after V lost 10 bases and J lost 15 bases. CDR3 in DNA: TGCGCCACTTCCTCCGGGAGGACCACGTTCTTC. It codes for CATSSGRTTFF.

This clonotype was recorded many times. The chain joins TRBV6-5 to TRBJ2-7, with D unresolved. There are 15 residues in the CDR3. V lost 0 bases to trimming and J lost 0 bases, with 9 bases between them. From germline, CDR1 is MNHEY and CDR2 SVGAGI. The DNA of the CDR3 is TGTGCCAGCAGTTACTCGATCTCTCCCTCCTACGAGCAGTACTTC. Translation: CASSYSISPSYEQYF.

Only one count was recorded for this clonotype. A single base separates this from a much larger clone, so it may be a read error. This rearrangement joins TRBV20-1 to TRBJ2-7; D possibly corresponds to TRBD2 (6 bases). CDR1 is DFQATT and CDR2 is SNEGSKA in the germline V gene (reference sequence). This CDR3 comprises 12 residues. Trimming took off 2 bases at V and 5 bases at J, with 10 bases between the two ends. CDR3 sequence reads: CSARNWRDEQYF. CDR3 coding DNA: TGCAGTGCTAGAAATTGGAGGGACGAGCAGTACTTC.

J is TRBJ2-7 and V is TRBV2; TRBD1 aligns across 8 bases. Germline CDR1 and CDR2: SNHLY and FYNNEI. The junction had 11 bases not matched to a gene; V was cut back by 6 bases and J by 7 bases. The CDR3 contains 14 residues. CDR3 region: CASSQNRGSTEQYF. In DNA, the CDR3 is TGTGCCAGCAGCCAAAACAGGGGGTCTACGGAGCAGTACTTC.

The sample holds a few counts of this clonotype. CDR3: CASSEYLNTEAFF. CDR3 nucleotides: TGCGCCAGCAGTGAGTACCTGAACACTGAAGCTTTCTTT. The chain joins TRBV10-1 to TRBJ1-1; D not resolved. The CDR3 is 13 amino acids. Germline V gene sequence: CDR1 WNHNN, CDR2 SYGVQD (reference sequence). The ends were cut back, 1 base at V and 0 bases at J, with 3 bases in the middle.

The chain links TRBV7-2 to TRBJ2-4; D unclear. V lost 5 bases and J lost 0, with 17 bases in between. Per germline, CDR1 SGHTA and CDR2 FQGNSA. The CDR3 contains 17 residues. CDR3 loop: CASSLSFGPIAKNIQYF. DNA of the CDR3: TGTGCCAGCAGCCTGAGTTTTGGGCCCATAGCCAAAAACATTCAGTACTTC.

V is TRBV6-1 and J is TRBJ2-5; possibly TRBD1 for D (6 bases). CDR1 and CDR2 from the germline V gene are MNHNS and SASEGT. The CDR3 totals 14 residues. V was cut by 8 bases and J by 1 base, with 14 bases left in between. The CDR3 DNA reads as TGTGCCAGCGAGAAGAGGACAGCCCAAGAGACCCAGTACTTC. Translating it yields CASEKRTAQETQYF.

V gene TRBV10-3 combines with J gene TRBJ1-5; no firm D call. Germline V lookup: CDR1 ENHRY, CDR2 SYGVKD. The V gene lost 6 bases and the J gene lost 3 bases, with 6 bases spanning the gap. The CDR3 runs to 12 residues. In DNA, the CDR3 is TGTGCCATCAGCCCTAACAATCAGCCCCAGCATTTT. Translating it yields CAISPNNQPQHF.

There are many counts of this clonotype. The gene calls are TRBV7-8 and TRBJ2-2, with unresolved D. The CDR3 runs 15 residues. The V end lost 5 bases, the J end lost 0 bases, and 10 bases lay between the germline ends. Germline CDR1 is SGHVS and CDR2 is FQNEAQ. CDR3 region: CASSGARTNTGELFF. CDR3 nucleotides: TGTGCCAGCAGCGGCGCCCGGACGAACACCGGGGAGCTGTTTTTT.

Remarks on this clonotype: This clone may be a read error of a much larger clone one base away. Here the CDR3 reads CASSPPYSGANVLTF. DNA for the CDR3: TGTGCCAGCAGCCCCCCGTACTCTGGGGCCAACGTCCTGACTTTC. The chain combines TRBV7-3 with TRBJ2-6, with D unclear. The V end was cut by 5 bases, the J end by 0 bases, with 8 bases between. CDR3 length equals 15 residues. Germline loops: CDR1 SGHTA, CDR2 FQGTGA.

The chain links TRBV2 to TRBJ1-2; no clear D. Between the trimmed V and J ends, which lost 8 bases and 3 bases, there was a span of 10 bases. The CDR3 length is 12 residues. Germline V gives CDR1 SNHLY, CDR2 FYNNEI. The CDR3 DNA follows: TGTGCCAGCCTGGACTGGGACTATGGCTACACCTTC. It specifies CASLDWDYGYTF.

The gene calls are TRBV7-9 and TRBJ2-6; D perhaps matches TRBD1 (5 bases). Germline V gene sequence: CDR1 SEHNR, CDR2 FQNEAQ (reference sequence). Trimming removed 5 bases from V and 18 bases from J, with 5 bases in between. This CDR3 is 8 amino acids long. The CDR3 nucleotides read TGTGCCAGCAGCGGACAGACTTTC. As protein: CASSGQTF.

The chain carries TRBV30 and TRBJ1-1; D possibly corresponds to TRBD1 (6 bases). The CDR3 loop spans 14 amino acids. The V and J ends lost 4 bases and 1 base respectively, with 13 bases between them. Germline CDR1 and CDR2: GTSNPN and SVGIG (reference sequence). As DNA, the CDR3 is TGTGCCTGGACCAAGGGGGAGACGAACACTGAAGCTTTCTTT. It translates to CAWTKGETNTEAFF.

The chain links TRBV2 to TRBJ1-6; D unclear. The germline CDR1 and CDR2 sequences are SNHLY and FYNNEI. CDR3 length: 12 residues. Trimming shortened V by 8 bases and J by 10 bases, and 12 bases separated the two germline ends. The CDR3 region is CASGTEGSPLHF. The CDR3 bases are TGTGCCAGCGGCACAGAAGGATCACCCCTCCACTTT.